This T cell receptor (beta chain) was captured by sequencing in a study of shared clonotypes between healthy human individuals. For sorted subsets, 150 to 250 ng DNA per replicate equaled approximately 32,000 T cell genomes. Generated by immunoSEQ multiplex PCR, the TCRdb table keeps only in-frame clones and is missing some. The repertoire includes about 990,000 clones, around three quarters of them detected once, and around 0.61% sits in the top ten. Study-wide results and limits: Of the naive CD4 clonotypes, approximately 5% were shared across several donors. The four-donor shared clonotypes exceeded non-shared clonotypes in generation probability, with non-shared ones scoring lower.

Trimming cost V 9 bases and J 6 bases, with 11 bases left between them. The CDR3 runs to 12 residues. Looked up from germline, CDR1 is LNHDA and CDR2 is SQIVND (reference sequence). Comments on this clone: Its antigen is currently unknown.

The receptor comes from a man younger than 35 in good health. Some clones in this sample may be carry-over from other donors' samples. The sample consisted of memory CD4+ T cells from PBMCs. Stated subset: CD45RA-negative fraction. The genes are TRBV19 and TRBJ1-4; D is possibly TRBD1 (5 bases). The CDR3 region has the DNA TGTGCCAGCCGAGGGGATGATGAAAAACTGTTTTTT. Its protein is CASRGDDEKLFF.